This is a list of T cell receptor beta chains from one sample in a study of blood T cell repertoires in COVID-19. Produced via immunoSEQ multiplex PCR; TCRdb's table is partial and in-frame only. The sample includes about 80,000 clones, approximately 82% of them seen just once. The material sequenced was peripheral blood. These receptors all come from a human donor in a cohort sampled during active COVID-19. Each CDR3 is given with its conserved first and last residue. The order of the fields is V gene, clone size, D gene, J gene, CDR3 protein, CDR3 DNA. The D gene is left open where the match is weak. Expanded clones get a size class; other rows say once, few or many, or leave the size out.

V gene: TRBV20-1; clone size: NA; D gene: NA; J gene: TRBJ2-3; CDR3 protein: CSAGLDRTQYF; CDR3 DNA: TGCAGTGCTGGCCTAGATCGTACGCAGTATTTT
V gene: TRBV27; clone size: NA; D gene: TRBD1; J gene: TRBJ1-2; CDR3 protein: CASRKTGEIYGYTF; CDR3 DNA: TGTGCCAGCAGAAAGACAGGGGAAATCTATGGCTACACCTTC
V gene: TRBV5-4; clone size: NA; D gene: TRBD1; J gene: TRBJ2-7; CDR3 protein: CASSQPGQGAEGDPYEQYF; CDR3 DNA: TGTGCCAGCAGCCAACCGGGACAGGGGGCCGAAGGGGACCCATACGAGCAGTACTTC
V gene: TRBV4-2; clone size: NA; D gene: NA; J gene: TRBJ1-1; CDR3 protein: CASSQDLGAYTEAFF; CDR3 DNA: TGTGCCAGCAGCCAAGACCTGGGGGCGTACACTGAAGCTTTCTTT
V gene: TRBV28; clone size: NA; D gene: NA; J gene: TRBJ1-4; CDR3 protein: CATSWSGSEKLFF; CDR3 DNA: TGTGCCACCTCGTGGAGCGGGAGTGAAAAACTGTTTTTT
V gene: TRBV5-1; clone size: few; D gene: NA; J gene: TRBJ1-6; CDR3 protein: CASSLWGGDSPLHF; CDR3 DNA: TGCGCCAGCAGCTTGTGGGGGGGCGATTCACCCCTCCACTTT
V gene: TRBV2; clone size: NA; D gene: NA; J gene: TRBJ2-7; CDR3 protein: CASSEGQHYEQYF; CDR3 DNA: TGTGCCAGCAGTGAGGGGCAGCACTACGAGCAGTACTTC
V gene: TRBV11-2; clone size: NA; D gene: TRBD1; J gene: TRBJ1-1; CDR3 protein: CASSTTGDLANTEAFF; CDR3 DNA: TGTGCCAGCAGCACAACAGGGGATCTGGCTAACACTGAAGCTTTCTTT
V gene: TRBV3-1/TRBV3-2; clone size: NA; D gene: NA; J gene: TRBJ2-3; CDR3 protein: CASSQGPSRGRWTDTQYF; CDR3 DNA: TGTGCCAGCAGCCAAGGGCCTTCCAGGGGCCGTTGGACAGATACGCAGTATTTT
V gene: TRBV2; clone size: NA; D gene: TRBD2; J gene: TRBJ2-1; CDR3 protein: CASSGSGGPLGGQFF; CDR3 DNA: TGTGCCAGCAGTGGTAGCGGGGGCCCCCTTGGTGGGCAGTTCTTC
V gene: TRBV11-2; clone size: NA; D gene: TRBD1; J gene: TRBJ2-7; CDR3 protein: CASRQGVYEQYF; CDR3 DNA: TGTGCCAGTCGGCAGGGGGTCTACGAGCAGTACTTC
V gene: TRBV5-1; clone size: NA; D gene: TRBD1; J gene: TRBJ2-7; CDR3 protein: CASSSRTGQGAHEQYF; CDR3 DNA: TGCGCCAGCAGCAGCCGGACGGGACAGGGGGCCCACGAGCAGTACTTC
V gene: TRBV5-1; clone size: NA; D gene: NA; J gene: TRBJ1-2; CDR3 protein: CASSGDSGLGYGYTF; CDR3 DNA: TGCGCCAGCAGCGGAGACAGTGGCTTGGGCTATGGCTACACCTTC
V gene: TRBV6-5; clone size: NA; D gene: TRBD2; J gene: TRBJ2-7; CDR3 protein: CASRRDYGDGYEQYF; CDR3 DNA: TGTGCCAGCCGAAGGGACTATGGGGATGGGTACGAGCAGTACTTC
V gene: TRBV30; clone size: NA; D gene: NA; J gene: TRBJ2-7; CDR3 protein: CAWSVRREDEQYF; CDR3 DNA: TGTGCCTGGAGTGTCCGGAGGGAGGACGAGCAGTACTTC
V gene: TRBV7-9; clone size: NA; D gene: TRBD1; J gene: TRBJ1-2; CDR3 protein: CASDFVTEARGYGYTF; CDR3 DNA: TGTGCCAGCGACTTCGTGACGGAAGCCAGGGGGTATGGCTACACCTTC
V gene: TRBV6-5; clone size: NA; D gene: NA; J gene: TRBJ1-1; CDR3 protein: CASQYGPTVNTEAFF; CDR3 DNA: TGTGCCAGCCAGTATGGTCCGACAGTGAACACTGAAGCTTTCTTT
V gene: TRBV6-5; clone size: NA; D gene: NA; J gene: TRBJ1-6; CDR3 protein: CASQRGSSYNSPLHF; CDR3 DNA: TGTGCCAGCCAAAGGGGGAGCTCCTATAATTCACCCCTCCACTTT
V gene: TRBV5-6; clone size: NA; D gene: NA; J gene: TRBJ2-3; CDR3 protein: CASSQSGTDTQYF; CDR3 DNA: TGTGCCAGCAGCCAGTCCGGCACAGATACGCAGTATTTT
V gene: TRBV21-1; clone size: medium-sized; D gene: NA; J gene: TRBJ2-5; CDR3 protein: CASSKVPGVQETQYF; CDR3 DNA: TGTGCCAGCAGCAAAGTTCCAGGGGTGCAAGAGACCCAGTACTTC
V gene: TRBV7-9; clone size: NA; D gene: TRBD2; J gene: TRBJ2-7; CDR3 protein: CASSLGSGGPGEQYF; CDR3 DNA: TGTGCCAGCAGCTTAGGGAGCGGGGGGCCAGGGGAGCAGTACTTC
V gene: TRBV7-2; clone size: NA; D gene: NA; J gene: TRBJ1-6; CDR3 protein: CASSFSIRGSPLHF; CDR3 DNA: TGTGCCAGCAGCTTTTCAATTAGGGGCTCACCCCTCCACTTT
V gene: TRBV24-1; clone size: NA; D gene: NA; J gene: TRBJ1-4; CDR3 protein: CATRSSNNEKLFF; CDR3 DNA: TGTGCCACCAGGAGTAGCAATAATGAAAAACTGTTTTTT
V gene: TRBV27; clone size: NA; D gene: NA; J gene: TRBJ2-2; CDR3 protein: CASSLSMTGNTGELFF; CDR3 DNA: TGTGCCAGCAGTTTATCGATGACAGGGAACACCGGGGAGCTGTTTTTT
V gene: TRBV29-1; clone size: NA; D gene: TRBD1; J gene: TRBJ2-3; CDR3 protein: CSVVTGVDTQYF; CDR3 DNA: TGCAGCGTCGTCACAGGGGTAGATACGCAGTATTTT
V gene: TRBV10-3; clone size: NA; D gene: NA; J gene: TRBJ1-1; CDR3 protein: CAISEPPGRVTENTEAFF; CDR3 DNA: TGTGCCATCAGTGAGCCCCCGGGCAGGGTTACGGAGAACACTGAAGCTTTCTTT
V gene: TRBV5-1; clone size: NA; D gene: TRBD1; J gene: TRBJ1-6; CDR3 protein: CASSLAAGQGTPLHF; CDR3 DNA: TGCGCCAGCAGCTTGGCCGCGGGACAGGGGACACCCCTCCACTTT
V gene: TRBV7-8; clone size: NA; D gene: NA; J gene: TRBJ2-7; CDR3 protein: CASNIAGRTYEQYF; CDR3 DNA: TGTGCCAGCAACATAGCTGGGAGAACCTACGAGCAGTACTTC
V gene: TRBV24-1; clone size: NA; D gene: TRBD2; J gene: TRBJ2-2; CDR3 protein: CATQAGGGNTGELFF; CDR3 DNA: TGTGCCACCCAAGCCGGGGGGGGGAACACCGGGGAGCTGTTTTTT
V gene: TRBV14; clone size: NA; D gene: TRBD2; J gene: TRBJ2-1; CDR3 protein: CASSQAPSGGSNEQFF; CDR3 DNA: TGTGCCAGCAGCCAGGCCCCTAGCGGGGGGTCCAATGAGCAGTTCTTC
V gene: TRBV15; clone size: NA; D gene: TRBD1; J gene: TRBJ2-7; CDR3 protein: CATSRTGRYEQYF; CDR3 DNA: TGTGCCACCAGCAGGACAGGGCGATACGAGCAGTACTTC
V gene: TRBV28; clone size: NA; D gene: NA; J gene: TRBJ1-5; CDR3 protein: CASSLRSLSNQPQHF; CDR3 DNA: TGTGCCAGCAGTTTACGGAGCCTTAGCAATCAGCCCCAGCATTTT
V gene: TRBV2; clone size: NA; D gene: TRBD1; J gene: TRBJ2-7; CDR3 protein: CASSGLQGDYEQYF; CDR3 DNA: TGTGCCAGCAGTGGGCTACAGGGGGACTACGAGCAGTACTTC
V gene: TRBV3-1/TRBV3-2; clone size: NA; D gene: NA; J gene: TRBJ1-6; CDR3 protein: CASSPTGFGSSPLHF; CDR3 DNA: TGTGCCAGCAGCCCGACGGGGTTCGGGAGTTCACCCCTCCACTTT
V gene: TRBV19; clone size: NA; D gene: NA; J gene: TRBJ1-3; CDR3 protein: CASSSPGAPRGNTIYF; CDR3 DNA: TGTGCCAGTAGTTCCCCAGGGGCCCCGAGAGGAAACACCATATATTTT
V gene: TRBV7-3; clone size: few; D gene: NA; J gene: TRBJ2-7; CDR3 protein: CASSFFPNQGEQYF; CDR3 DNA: TGTGCCAGCAGCTTCTTTCCTAATCAGGGCGAGCAGTACTTC
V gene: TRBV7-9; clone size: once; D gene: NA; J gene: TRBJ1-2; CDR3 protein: CASSLGQFYGYTF; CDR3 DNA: TGTGCCAGCAGCTTAGGTCAGTTCTATGGCTACACCTTC
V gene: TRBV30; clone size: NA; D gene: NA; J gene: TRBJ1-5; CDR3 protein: CAGTSAEDSNQPQHF; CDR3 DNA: TGTGCCGGAACAAGCGCCGAGGATAGCAATCAGCCCCAGCATTTT
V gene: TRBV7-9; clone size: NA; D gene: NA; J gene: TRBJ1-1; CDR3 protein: CASRAAGHTEAFF; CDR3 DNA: TGTGCCAGCAGGGCAGCGGGTCACACTGAAGCTTTCTTT
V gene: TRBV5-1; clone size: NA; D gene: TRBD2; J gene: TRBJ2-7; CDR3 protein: CASSQTSGGTSYEQYF; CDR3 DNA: TGCGCCAGCAGCCAGACTAGCGGGGGGACCTCCTACGAGCAGTACTTC
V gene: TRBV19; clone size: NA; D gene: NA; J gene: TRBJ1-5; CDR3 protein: CASSSKTAPDSNQPQHF; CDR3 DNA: TGTGCCAGTAGTAGCAAGACAGCCCCCGATAGCAATCAGCCCCAGCATTTT
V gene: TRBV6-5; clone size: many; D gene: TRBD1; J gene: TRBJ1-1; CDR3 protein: CASSFGDRLNTEAFF; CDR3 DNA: TGTGCCAGCAGTTTTGGGGACAGGTTGAACACTGAAGCTTTCTTT
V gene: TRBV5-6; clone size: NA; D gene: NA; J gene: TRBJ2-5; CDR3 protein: CASSLRGLAYQETQYF; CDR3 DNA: TGTGCCAGCAGCCTTCGGGGCCTAGCGTACCAAGAGACCCAGTACTTC
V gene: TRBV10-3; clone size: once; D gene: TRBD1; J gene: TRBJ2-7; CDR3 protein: CAISESVLGQGAHEQYF; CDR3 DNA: TGTGCCATCAGTGAGTCGGTTCTCGGACAGGGGGCCCACGAGCAGTACTTC
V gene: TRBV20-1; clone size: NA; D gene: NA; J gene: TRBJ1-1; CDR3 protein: CSASREENTEAFF; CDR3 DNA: TGCAGTGCTAGTCGGGAGGAGAACACTGAAGCTTTCTTT
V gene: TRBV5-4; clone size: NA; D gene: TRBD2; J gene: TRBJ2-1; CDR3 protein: CASSTKAGGSYNEQFF; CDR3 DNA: TGTGCCAGCAGCACAAAAGCGGGGGGGTCCTACAATGAGCAGTTCTTC
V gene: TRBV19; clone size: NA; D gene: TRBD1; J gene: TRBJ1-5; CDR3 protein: CASADRGWAQPQHF; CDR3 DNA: TGTGCCAGTGCTGACAGGGGTTGGGCTCAGCCCCAGCATTTT
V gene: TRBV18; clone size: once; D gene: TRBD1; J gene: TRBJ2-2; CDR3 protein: CASSPDRGSGELFF; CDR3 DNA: TGTGCCAGCTCGCCCGACAGGGGTTCCGGGGAGCTGTTTTTT